What follows are 2 T cell receptor beta chains derived from one specimen sequenced in a study of cytomegalovirus exposure and HLA in healthy donors. The PCR used 60 Vbeta and 13 Jbeta primers. TCRdb keeps only in-frame clones here, not all; method: immunoSEQ multiplex PCR. The sample shows about 190,000 clones, around 87% of them seen only once. Material: PBMCs. The source of these receptors is a woman aged 18 to 35 in good health and CMV-seronegative.

The chain links TRBV4-2 to TRBJ2-1; no clear D gene. Looked up from germline, CDR1 is LGHNA and CDR2 is YNFKEQ. The CDR3 runs 17 residues. Trimming took off 0 bases at V and 6 bases at J, with 18 bases between the two ends. The CDR3 loop is CASSQESVRLPGNEQFF. In DNA form, the CDR3 reads TGTGCCAGCAGCCAAGAATCCGTCAGGCTTCCCGGCAATGAGCAGTTCTTC.

The V gene is TRBV19, the J gene TRBJ1-1, with TRBD1 identical over 7 bases. The J segment lost 7 bases and the V segment lost 4 bases, leaving 15 bases of the junction unmatched. The germline CDR1 and CDR2 sequences are LNHDA and SQIVND (reference sequence). This CDR3 has 16 residues. Here the CDR3 reads CASSTSRQGSPLEAFF. CDR3 coding DNA: TGTGCCAGTAGTACATCACGACAGGGAAGCCCCCTTGAAGCTTTCTTT.